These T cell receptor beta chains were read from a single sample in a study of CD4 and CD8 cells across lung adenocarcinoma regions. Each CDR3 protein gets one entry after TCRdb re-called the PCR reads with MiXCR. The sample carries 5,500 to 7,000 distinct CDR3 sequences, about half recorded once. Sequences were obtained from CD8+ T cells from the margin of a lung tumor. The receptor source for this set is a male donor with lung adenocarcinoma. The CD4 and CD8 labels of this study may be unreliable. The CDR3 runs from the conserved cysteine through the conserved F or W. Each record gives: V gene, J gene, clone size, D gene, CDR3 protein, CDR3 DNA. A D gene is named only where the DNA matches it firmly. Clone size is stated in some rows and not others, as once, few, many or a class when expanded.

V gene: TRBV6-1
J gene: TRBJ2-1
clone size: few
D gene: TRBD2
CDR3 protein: CASTVLAGGYLDEQFF
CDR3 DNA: TGTGCCAGCACCGTACTAGCGGGAGGGTATTTGGATGAGCAGTTCTTC

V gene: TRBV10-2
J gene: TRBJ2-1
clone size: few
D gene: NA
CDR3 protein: CASTLSGAALEQFF
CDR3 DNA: TGCGCCAGCACCCTATCCGGGGCCGCTCTCGAGCAGTTCTTC

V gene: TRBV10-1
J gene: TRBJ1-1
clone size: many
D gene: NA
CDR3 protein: CASSGLTGTEAFF
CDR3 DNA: TGCGCCAGCAGTGGACTTACGGGGACTGAAGCTTTCTTT

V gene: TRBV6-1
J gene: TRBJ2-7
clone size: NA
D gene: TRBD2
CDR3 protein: CASVQASGAYEQYF
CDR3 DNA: TGTGCCAGCGTCCAAGCTAGCGGGGCCTACGAGCAGTACTTC

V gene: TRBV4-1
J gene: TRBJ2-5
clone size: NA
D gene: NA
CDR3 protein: CASSRDIYNEQYF
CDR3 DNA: TGCGCCAGCAGCCGAGACATTTACAATGAGCAGTACTTC

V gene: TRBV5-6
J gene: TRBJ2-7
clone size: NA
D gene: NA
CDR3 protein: CASSPLASPYEQYF
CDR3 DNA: TGTGCCAGCAGCCCCCTAGCGAGCCCCTACGAGCAGTACTTC

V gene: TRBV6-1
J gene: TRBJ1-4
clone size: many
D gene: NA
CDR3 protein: CASRLDNEKLFF
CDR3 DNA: TGTGCCAGCAGGTTGGATAATGAAAAACTGTTTTTT

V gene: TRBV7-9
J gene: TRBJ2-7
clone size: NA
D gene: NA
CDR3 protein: CASSLSWGSNAEQYF
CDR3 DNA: TGTGCCAGCAGCCTTTCTTGGGGGAGTAATGCCGAGCAGTACTTC

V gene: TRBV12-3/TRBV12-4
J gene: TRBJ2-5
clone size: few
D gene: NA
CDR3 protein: CASSGDKQQETQYF
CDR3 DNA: TGTGCCAGCAGTGGGGACAAGCAGCAAGAGACCCAGTACTTC

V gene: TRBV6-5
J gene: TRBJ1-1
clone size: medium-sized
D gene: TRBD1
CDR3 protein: CASSSTGGGVNTEAFF
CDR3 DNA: TGTGCCAGCAGTTCCACAGGGGGGGGTGTGAACACTGAAGCTTTCTTT

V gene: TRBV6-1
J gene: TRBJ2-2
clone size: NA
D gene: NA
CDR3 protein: CASTLDAASTGTLYF
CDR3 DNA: TGTGCCAGCACCCTAGACGCTGCGAGCACAGGTACGCTGTATTTT

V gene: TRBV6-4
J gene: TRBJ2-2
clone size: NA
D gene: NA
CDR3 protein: CASSDRRQGGTGELFF
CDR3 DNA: TGTGCCAGCAGTGATAGGCGACAGGGAGGAACCGGGGAGCTGTTTTTT

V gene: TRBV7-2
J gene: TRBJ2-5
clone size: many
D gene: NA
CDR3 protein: CASSPSETQYF
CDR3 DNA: TGTGCCAGCAGCCCGAGCGAGACCCAGTACTTC

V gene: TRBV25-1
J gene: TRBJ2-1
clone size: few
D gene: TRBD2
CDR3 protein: CASSVAGGYNEQFF
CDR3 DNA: TGTGCCAGCAGTGTAGCGGGAGGGTACAATGAGCAGTTCTTC

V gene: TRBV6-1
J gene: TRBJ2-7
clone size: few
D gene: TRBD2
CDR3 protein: CATMRGRSEQYF
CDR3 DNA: TGTGCCACAATGCGGGGGAGAAGCGAGCAGTACTTC

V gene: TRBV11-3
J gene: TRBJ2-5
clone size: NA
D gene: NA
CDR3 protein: CASSLGGIIGETQYF
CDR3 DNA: TGTGCCAGCAGCTTAGGCGGGATAATCGGAGAGACCCAGTACTTC

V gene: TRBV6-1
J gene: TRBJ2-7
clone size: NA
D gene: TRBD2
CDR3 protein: CASSERLAGAYEQYF
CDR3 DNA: TGTGCCAGCAGTGAACGACTAGCGGGAGCGTACGAGCAGTACTTC

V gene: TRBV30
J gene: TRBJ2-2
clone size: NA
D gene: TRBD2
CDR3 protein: CAWRGGASGSIKGTGELFF
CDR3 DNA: TGTGCCTGGAGGGGGGGGGCTAGCGGGAGTATTAAGGGCACCGGGGAGCTGTTTTTT

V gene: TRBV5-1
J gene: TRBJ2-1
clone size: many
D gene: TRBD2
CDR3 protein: CASSPLGTSGDEQFF
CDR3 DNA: TGCGCCAGCAGCCCACTCGGGACTAGCGGCGATGAGCAGTTCTTC

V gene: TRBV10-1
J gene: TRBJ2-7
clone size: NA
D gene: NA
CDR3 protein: CASSEGHSYEQYF
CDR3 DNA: TGCGCCAGCAGTGAGGGACACTCCTACGAGCAGTACTTC

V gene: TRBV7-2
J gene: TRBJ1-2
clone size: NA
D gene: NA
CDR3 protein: CASSLIPTRHYGYTF
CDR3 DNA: TGTGCCAGCAGCTTAATCCCAACGAGGCATTATGGCTACACCTTC

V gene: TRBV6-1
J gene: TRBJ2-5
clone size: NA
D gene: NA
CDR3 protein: CASRKTGSIQETQYF
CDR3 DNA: TGTGCCAGCAGAAAGACAGGCTCGATCCAAGAGACCCAGTACTTC

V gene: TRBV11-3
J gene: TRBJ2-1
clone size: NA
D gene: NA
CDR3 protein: CASSLPAEVNEQFF
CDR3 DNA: TGTGCCAGCAGCTTACCAGCGGAGGTTAATGAGCAGTTCTTC

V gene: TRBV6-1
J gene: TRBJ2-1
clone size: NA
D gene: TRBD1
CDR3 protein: CASSEALPGQGFLNEQFF
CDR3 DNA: TGTGCCAGCAGTGAAGCGCTTCCTGGACAGGGTTTCCTCAATGAGCAGTTCTTC

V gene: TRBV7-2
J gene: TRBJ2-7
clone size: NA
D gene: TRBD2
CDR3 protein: CASSLASSGSSYSYEQYF
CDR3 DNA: TGTGCCAGCAGCTTAGCTTCTAGCGGGAGTTCCTACTCCTACGAGCAGTACTTC

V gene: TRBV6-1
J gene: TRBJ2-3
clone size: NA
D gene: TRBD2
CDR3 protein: CASSGLAGGPDTQYF
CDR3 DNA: TGTGCCAGCAGTGGACTAGCGGGAGGGCCAGATACGCAGTATTTT

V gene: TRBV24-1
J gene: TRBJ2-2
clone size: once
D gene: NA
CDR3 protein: CATSDSVLNTGELFF
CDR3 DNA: TGTGCCACCAGTGATTCGGTCCTAAACACCGGGGAGCTGTTTTTT

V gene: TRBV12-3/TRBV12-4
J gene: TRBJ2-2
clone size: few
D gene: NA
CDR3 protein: CASTQGGNTGELFF
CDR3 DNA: TGTGCCAGCACCCAGGGAGGGAACACCGGGGAGCTGTTTTTT

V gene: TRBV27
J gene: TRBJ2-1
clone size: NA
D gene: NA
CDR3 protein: CASRTVSSYNEQFF
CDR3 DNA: TGTGCCAGCAGAACCGTGAGCTCCTACAATGAGCAGTTCTTC

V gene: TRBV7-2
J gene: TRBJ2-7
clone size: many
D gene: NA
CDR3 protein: CASSSSLLLYEQYF
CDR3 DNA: TGTGCCAGCAGCTCGTCCCTTTTACTGTACGAGCAGTACTTC

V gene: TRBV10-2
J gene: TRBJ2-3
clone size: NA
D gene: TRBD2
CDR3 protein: CAGRVRGDPDTQYF
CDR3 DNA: TGTGCGGGCAGGGTGCGGGGGGACCCAGATACCCAGTATTTC

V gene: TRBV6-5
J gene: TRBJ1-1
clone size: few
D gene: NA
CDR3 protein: CASSYSPRGSEAFF
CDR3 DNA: TGTGCCAGCAGTTACTCTCCGAGGGGATCTGAAGCTTTCTTT

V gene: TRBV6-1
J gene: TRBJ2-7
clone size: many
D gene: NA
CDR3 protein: CASSGLLGAEQYF
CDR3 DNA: TGTGCCAGCAGTGGGCTTCTAGGGGCCGAGCAGTACTTC

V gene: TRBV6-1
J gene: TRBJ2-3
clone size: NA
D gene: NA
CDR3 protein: CASGLHTVSTGTQYF
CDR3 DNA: TGTGCCAGCGGCCTCCACACGGTGAGCACAGGGACGCAGTATTTT

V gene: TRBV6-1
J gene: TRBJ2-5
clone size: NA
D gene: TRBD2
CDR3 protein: CASRGGLAGGRWETQYF
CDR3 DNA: TGTGCCAGCAGAGGGGGACTAGCGGGAGGCCGGTGGGAGACCCAGTACTTC

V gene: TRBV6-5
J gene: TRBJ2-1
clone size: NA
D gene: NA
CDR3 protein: CASSYGAGLYNEQFF
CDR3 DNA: TGTGCCAGCAGTTACGGCGCAGGGCTCTACAATGAGCAGTTCTTC

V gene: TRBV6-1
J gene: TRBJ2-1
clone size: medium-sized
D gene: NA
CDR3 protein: CASSEAAVSSYNEQFF
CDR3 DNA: TGTGCCAGCAGTGAGGCGGCGGTGAGCTCCTACAATGAGCAGTTCTTC

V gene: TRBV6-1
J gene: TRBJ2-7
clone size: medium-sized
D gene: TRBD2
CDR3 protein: CASSDFLAGGTYEQYF
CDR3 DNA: TGTGCCAGCAGTGATTTCCTAGCGGGAGGCACCTACGAGCAGTACTTC

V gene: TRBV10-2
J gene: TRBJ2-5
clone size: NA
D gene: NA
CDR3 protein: CASSEQRTEQYF
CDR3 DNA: TGCGCCAGCAGTGAGCAACGGACGGAGCAGTACTTC

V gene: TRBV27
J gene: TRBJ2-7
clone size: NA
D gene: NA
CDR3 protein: CASSPWAGTAEYEQYF
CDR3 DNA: TGTGCCAGCAGTCCCTGGGCGGGGACAGCCGAGTACGAGCAGTACTTC

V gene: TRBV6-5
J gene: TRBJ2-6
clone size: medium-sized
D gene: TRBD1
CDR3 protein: CASSYSTGLGANVLTF
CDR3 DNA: TGTGCCAGCAGTTACTCGACAGGGCTTGGGGCCAACGTCCTGACTTTC

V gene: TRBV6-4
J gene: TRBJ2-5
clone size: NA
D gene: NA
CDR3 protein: CASMPPGPGETQYF
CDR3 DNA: TGTGCCAGCATGCCCCCAGGGCCAGGAGAGACCCAGTACTTC

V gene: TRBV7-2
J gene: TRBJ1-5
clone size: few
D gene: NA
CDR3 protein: CASSLGGDRRNQPQHF
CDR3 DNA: TGTGCCAGCAGCTTAGGTGGCGACAGACGAAATCAGCCCCAGCATTTT

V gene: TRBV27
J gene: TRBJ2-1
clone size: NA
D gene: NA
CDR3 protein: CASSFLRAGNNEQFF
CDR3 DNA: TGTGCCAGCAGTTTTTTGCGGGCCGGGAACAATGAGCAGTTCTTC

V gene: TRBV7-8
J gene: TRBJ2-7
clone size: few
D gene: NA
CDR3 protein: CASSLGLFSYEQYF
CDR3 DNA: TGTGCCAGCAGCTTGGGGCTATTCTCCTACGAGCAGTACTTC